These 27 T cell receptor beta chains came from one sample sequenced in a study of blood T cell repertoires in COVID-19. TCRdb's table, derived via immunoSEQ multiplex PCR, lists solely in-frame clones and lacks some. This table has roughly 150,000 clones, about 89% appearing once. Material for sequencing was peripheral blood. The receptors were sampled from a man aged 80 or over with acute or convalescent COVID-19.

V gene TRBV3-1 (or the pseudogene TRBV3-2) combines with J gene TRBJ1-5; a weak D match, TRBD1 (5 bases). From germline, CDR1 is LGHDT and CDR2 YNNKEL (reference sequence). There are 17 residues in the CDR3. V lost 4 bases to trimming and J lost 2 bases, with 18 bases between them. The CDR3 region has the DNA TGTGCCAGCAGCCCAGCCCCGACGGGGGGTCGCAATCAGCCCCAGCATTTT. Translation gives CASSPAPTGGRNQPQHF.

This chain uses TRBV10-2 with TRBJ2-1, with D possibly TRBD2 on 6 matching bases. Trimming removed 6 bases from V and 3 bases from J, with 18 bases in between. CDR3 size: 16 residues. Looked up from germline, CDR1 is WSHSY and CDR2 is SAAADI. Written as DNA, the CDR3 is TGCGCCAGCAGAGACGCTAGCGCTTGGGTCTACAATGAGCAGTTCTTC. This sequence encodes CASRDASAWVYNEQFF.

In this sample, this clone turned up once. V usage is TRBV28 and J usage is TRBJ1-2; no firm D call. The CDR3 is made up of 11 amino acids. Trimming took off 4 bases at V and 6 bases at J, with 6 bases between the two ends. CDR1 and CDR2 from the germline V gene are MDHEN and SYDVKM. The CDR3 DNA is TGTGCCAGCAGTTACAGAGATGGCTACACCTTC. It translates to CASSYRDGYTF.

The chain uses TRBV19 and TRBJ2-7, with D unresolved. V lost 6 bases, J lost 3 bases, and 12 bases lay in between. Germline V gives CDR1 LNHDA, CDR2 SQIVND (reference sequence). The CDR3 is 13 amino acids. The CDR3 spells CASSVGLIYEQYF. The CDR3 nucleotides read TGTGCCAGTAGCGTTGGGCTGATCTACGAGCAGTACTTC.

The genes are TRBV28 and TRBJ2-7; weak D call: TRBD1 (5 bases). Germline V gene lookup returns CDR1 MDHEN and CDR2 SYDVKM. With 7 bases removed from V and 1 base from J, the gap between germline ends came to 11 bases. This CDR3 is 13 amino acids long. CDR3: CASTRQGSYEQYF. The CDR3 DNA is TGTGCCAGCACCCGTCAGGGTTCCTACGAGCAGTACTTC.

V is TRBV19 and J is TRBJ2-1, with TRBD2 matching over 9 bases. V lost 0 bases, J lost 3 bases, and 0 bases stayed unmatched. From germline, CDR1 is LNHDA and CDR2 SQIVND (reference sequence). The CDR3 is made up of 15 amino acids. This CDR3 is CASSIDSGSYNEQFF. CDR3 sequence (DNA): TGTGCCAGTAGTATAGATAGCGGGAGCTACAATGAGCAGTTCTTC. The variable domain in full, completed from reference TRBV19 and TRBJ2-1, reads DGGITQSPKYLFRKEGQNVTLSCEQNLNHDAMYWYRQDPGQGLRLIYYSQIVNDFQKGDIAEGYSVSREKKESFPLTVTSAQKNPTAFYLCASSIDSGSYNEQFFGPGTRLTVL.

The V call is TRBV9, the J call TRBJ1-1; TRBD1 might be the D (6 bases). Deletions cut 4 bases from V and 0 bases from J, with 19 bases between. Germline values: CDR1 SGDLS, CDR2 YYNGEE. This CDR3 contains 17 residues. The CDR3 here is CASSLRDTPTLNTEAFF. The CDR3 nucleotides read TGTGCCAGCAGCCTAAGGGACACCCCAACCCTGAACACTGAAGCTTTCTTT.

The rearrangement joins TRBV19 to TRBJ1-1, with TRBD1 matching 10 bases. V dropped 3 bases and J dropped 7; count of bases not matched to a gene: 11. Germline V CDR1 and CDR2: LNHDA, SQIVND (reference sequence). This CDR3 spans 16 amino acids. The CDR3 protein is CASSMAGTGVGGEAFF. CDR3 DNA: TGTGCCAGTAGTATGGCCGGGACAGGGGTGGGGGGTGAAGCTTTCTTT.

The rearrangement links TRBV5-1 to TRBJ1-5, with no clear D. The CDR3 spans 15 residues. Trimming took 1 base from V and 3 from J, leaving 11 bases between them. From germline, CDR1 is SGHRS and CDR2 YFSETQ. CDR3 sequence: CASSLLPELNQPQHF. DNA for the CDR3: TGCGCCAGCAGCTTGTTGCCGGAGCTCAATCAGCCCCAGCATTTT.

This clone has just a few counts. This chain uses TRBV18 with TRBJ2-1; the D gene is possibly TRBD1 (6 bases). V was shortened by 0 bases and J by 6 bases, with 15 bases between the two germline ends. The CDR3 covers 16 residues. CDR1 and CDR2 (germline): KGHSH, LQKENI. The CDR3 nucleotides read TGTGCCAGCTCACCACCAGGGGGAAACACCCTCAATGAGCAGTTCTTC. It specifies CASSPPGGNTLNEQFF.

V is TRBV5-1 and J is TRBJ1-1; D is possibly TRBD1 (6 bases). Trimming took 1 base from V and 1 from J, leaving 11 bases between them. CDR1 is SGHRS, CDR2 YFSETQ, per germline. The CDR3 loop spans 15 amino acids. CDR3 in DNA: TGCGCCAGCAGCTTGTGGTTCAGGGGGAACACTGAAGCTTTCTTT. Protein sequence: CASSLWFRGNTEAFF. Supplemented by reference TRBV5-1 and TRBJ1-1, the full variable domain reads KAGVTQTPRYLIKTRGQQVTLSCSPISGHRSVSWYQQTPGQGLQFLFEYFSETQRNKGNFPGRFSGRQFSNSRSEMNVSTLELGDSALYLCASSLWFRGNTEAFFGQGTRLTVV.

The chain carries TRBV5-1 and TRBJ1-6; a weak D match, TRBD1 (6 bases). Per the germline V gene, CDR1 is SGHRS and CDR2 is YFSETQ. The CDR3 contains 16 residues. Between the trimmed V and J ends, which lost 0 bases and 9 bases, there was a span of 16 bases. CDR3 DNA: TGCGCCAGCAGCTTGGCCGGGGGGGCAGAAATTTCACCCCTCCACTTT. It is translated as CASSLAGGAEISPLHF.

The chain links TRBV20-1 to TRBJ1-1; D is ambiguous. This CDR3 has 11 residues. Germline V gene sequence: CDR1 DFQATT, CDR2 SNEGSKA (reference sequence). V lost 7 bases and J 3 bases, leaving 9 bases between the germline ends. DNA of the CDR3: TGCAGTGGACGGAGATACACTGAAGCTTTCTTT. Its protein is CSGRRYTEAFF.

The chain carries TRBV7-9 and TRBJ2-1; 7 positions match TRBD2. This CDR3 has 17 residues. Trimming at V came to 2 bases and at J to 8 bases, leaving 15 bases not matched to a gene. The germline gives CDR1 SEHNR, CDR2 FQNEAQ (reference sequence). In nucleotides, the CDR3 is TGTGCCAGCAGCTTATTAACTAGCGACGGGGGAGGCGATGAGCAGTTCTTC. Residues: CASSLLTSDGGGDEQFF.

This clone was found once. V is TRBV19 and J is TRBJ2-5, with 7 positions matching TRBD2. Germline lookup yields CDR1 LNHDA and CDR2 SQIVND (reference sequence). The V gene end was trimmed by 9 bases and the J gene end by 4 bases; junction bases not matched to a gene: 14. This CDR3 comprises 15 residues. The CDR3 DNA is TGTGCCAGCCGTAGGGGAGGGCAAGCAAGAGAGACCCAGTACTTC. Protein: CASRRGGQARETQYF.

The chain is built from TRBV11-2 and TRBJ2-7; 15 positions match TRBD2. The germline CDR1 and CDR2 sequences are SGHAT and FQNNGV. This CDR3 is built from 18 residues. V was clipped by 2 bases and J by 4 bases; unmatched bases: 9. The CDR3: CASSLTRTSGRAGYEQYF. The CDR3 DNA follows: TGTGCCAGCAGCTTAACAAGGACTAGCGGGAGGGCTGGGTACGAGCAGTACTTC.

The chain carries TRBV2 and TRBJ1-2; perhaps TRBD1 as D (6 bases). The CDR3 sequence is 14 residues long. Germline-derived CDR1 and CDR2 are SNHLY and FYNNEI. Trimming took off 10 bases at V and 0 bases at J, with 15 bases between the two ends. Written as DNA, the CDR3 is TGTGCCACCTCCGGGACATTTGCTAACTATGGCTACACCTTC. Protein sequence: CATSGTFANYGYTF.

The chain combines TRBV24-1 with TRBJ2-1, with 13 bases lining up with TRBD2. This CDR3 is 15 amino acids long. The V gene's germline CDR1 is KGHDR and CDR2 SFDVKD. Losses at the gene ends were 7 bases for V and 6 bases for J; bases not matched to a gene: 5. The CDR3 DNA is TGTGCCACCAGCGTGACTAGCGGGAGGCTCAATGAGCAGTTCTTC. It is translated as CATSVTSGRLNEQFF.

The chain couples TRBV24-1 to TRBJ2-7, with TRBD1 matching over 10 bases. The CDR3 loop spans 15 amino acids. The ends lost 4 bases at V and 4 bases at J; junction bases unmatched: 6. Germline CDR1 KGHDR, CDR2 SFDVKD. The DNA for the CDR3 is TGTGCCACCAGTGACGGGGGACAGGGGTCTTACGAGCAGTACTTC. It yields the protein CATSDGGQGSYEQYF.

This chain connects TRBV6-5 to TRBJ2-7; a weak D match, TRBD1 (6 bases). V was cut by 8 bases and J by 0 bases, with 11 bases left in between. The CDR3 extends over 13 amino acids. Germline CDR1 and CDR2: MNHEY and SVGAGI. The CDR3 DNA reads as TGTGCCAGCGGACAGTTGCTCTCCTACGAGCAGTACTTC. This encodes CASGQLLSYEQYF.

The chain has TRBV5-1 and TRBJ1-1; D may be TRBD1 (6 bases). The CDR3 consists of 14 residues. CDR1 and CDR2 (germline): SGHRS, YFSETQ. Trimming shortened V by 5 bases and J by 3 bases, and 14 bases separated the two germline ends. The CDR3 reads CASRSTQGYTEAFF. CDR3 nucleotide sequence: TGCGCCAGCAGGTCTACTCAGGGGTACACTGAAGCTTTCTTT. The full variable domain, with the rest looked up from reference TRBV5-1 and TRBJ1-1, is KAGVTQTPRYLIKTRGQQVTLSCSPISGHRSVSWYQQTPGQGLQFLFEYFSETQRNKGNFPGRFSGRQFSNSRSEMNVSTLELGDSALYLCASRSTQGYTEAFFGQGTRLTVV.

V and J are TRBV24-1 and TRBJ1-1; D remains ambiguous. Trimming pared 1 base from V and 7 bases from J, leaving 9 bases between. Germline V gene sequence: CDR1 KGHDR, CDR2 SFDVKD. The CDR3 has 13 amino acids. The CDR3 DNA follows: TGTGCCACCAGTGATTTACGGGGAAGTGAAGCTTTCTTT. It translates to CATSDLRGSEAFF.

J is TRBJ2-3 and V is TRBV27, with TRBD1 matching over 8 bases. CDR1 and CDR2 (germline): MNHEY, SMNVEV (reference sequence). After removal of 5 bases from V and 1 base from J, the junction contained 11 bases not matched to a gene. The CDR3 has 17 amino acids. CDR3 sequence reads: CASSTRTGKRGTDTQYF. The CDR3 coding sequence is TGTGCCAGCAGTACCCGGACAGGGAAGAGGGGCACAGATACGCAGTATTTT.

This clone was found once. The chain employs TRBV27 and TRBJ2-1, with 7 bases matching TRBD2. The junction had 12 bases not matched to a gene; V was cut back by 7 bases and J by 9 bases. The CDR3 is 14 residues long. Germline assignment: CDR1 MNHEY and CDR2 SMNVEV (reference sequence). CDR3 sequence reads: CASTVSGKKGEQFF. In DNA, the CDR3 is TGTGCCAGCACGGTCAGCGGGAAAAAGGGTGAGCAGTTCTTC.

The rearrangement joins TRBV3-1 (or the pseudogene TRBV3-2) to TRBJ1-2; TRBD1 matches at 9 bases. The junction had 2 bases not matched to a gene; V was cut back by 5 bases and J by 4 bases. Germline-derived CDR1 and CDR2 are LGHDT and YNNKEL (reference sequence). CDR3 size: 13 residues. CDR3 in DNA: TGTGCCAGCAGCGAGGACAGGGGCTATGGCTACACCTTC. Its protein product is CASSEDRGYGYTF.

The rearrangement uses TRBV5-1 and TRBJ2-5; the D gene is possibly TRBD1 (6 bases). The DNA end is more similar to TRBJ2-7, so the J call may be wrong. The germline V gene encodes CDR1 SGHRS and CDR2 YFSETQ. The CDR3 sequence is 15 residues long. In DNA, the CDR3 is TGCGCCAGCAGCAATAGACAGGACTCGTCCTACGAGCAGTACTTC. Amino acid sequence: CASSNRQDSSYEQYF.

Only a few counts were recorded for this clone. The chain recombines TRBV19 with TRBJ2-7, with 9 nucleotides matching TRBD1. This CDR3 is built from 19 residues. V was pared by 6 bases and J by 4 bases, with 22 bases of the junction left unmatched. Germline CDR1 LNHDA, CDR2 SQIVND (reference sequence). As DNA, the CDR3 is TGTGCCAGTAGCAATTTGGTTGGGACCGGACAGGGGACCAAGTACGAGCAGTACTTC. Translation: CASSNLVGTGQGTKYEQYF.